The sequence of this T cell receptor beta chain was determined in a study of radiotherapy plus CTLA-4 blockade in lung cancer. Looking at the study overall: Objective responses were recorded in more than 15% of patients, with disease control recorded in about 33%. Study outcomes and limitations: Following radiotherapy plus ipilimumab, tumor-derived TCR clones expanded in the blood. The authors reported that early blood T cell clone dynamics, with interferon-beta, best predicted response.

Here immunoSEQ multiplex PCR was the method, and the copy in TCRdb shows in-frame clones only, minus some. The data show some 30,000 clones, roughly 77% seen once. Worth noting for this clone: Its antigen remains unknown.

V gave up 5 bases and J gave up 7 bases, with 20 bases separating them. The CDR3 sequence is 14 residues long. CDR1 and CDR2 from the germline V gene are GTSNPN and SVGIG (reference sequence). This material consisted of peripheral blood, taken from a patient treated with radiotherapy plus ipilimumab. The rearrangement uses TRBV30 and TRBJ1-2, with D possibly TRBD1 on 5 matching bases. The clonotype comes from a human donor with non-small cell lung cancer that progressed on radiotherapy plus ipilimumab. The CDR3 loop is CAWPPRVPIIGYTF. CDR3 in DNA: TGTGCCTGGCCTCCCAGGGTCCCTATCATTGGCTACACCTTC.